One sample yielded the 20 T cell receptor beta chains listed below, sequenced in a study of cytomegalovirus exposure and HLA in healthy donors. PCR employed 60 Vbeta and 13 Jbeta primers. Method: immunoSEQ multiplex PCR; TCRdb's copy keeps in-frame clones and lacks some. Among 150,000 to 200,000 clones, roughly four fifths were seen once, and the ten largest hold 1.5% to 2%. Sequenced input: PBMCs. All receptors derive from a man in his thirties or forties in good health and CMV-seronegative.

CDR3 region: CASRYGGGAQETQYF. CDR3 bases: TGTGCCAGCAGATACGGGGGGGGCGCCCAAGAGACCCAGTACTTC. V is TRBV27 and J is TRBJ2-5, with 8 positions matching TRBD2. The junction had 7 bases not matched to a gene; V was cut back by 6 bases and J by 1 base. The CDR3 sequence is 15 residues long. Germline-derived CDR1 and CDR2 are MNHEY and SMNVEV (reference sequence).

The V gene is TRBV6-5, the J gene TRBJ2-7; TRBD2 is a possible D gene (6 bases). The length of the CDR3 is 12 residues. Germline lookup yields CDR1 MNHEY and CDR2 SVGAGI. Trimming took off 8 bases at V and 2 bases at J, with 10 bases between the two ends. The CDR3 DNA follows: TGTGCCAGCCGGGGGACCCCCTACGAGCAGTACTTC. Its translation: CASRGTPYEQYF.

The CDR3 sequence is CASSLVAGQGSSFF. CDR3 in DNA: TGTGCCAGCAGCTTAGTGGCCGGACAGGGAAGTTCTTTCTTT. This rearrangement joins TRBV11-2 to TRBJ1-1; 8 positions agree with TRBD1. Germline values: CDR1 SGHAT, CDR2 FQNNGV. With 1 base clipped from V and 12 bases from J, the junction kept 10 bases outside the gene matches. This CDR3 is 14 amino acids long.

The rearrangement joins TRBV19 to TRBJ2-1; TRBD2 matches at 10 bases. This CDR3 contains 14 residues. The trim removed 3 bases at V and 9 bases at J, leaving 5 bases unmatched. The germline V gene encodes CDR1 LNHDA and CDR2 SQIVND (reference sequence). CDR3 sequence: CASSIASGSGEQFF. CDR3 in DNA: TGTGCCAGTAGTATCGCTAGCGGGAGTGGTGAGCAGTTCTTC.

In this sample, this clone turned up a few times. The genes are TRBV28 and TRBJ2-2; D is undetermined. The V gene's germline CDR1 is MDHEN and CDR2 SYDVKM. The V end lost 6 bases, the J end lost 7 bases, and 18 bases lay between the germline ends. The CDR3 covers 15 residues. The CDR3 DNA sequence: TGTGCCAGCAGACAAAGACCCTCAGGCGACGGGGAGCTGTTTTTT. Translated: CASRQRPSGDGELFF.

The J gene is TRBJ1-1, the V gene TRBV28, with a weak D call TRBD1 (6 bases). Trimming shortened V by 3 bases and J by 3 bases, and 17 bases separated the two germline ends. CDR1 is MDHEN, CDR2 SYDVKM, per germline. The CDR3 sequence is 16 residues long. The CDR3 nucleotides are TGTGCCAGCAGTTTGTCGTCAATCGGGGGGCACACTGAAGCTTTCTTT. Amino acids: CASSLSSIGGHTEAFF.

The chain uses TRBV28 and TRBJ1-1; 7 positions agree with TRBD1. The CDR3 consists of 14 residues. The V segment lost 3 bases and the J segment 8 bases; nucleotides outside the gene matches: 9. CDR1 MDHEN and CDR2 SYDVKM come from the germline V gene. The CDR3 coding sequence is TGTGCCAGCAGTTTGACAGGGAAGGGAGCCGAAGCTTTCTTT. It yields the protein CASSLTGKGAEAFF.

On this clone itself: Other nucleotide sequences from this sample produce the same CDR3. The chain combines TRBV6-5 with TRBJ2-7; TRBD2 is a possible D gene (5 bases). V lost 3 bases and J lost 3, with 9 bases in between. The germline V gene encodes CDR1 MNHEY and CDR2 SVGAGI. This CDR3 contains 13 residues. CDR3 protein: CASSYGERYEQYF. The CDR3 nucleotides are TGTGCCAGCAGTTATGGGGAGCGCTACGAGCAGTACTTC.

The chain uses TRBV4-2 and TRBJ2-7; 9 nucleotides align to TRBD2. The germline CDR1 and CDR2 sequences are LGHNA and YNFKEQ. V shed 5 bases and J 0 bases; nucleotides not matched to a gene: 11. CDR3 length: 17 amino acids. In DNA, the CDR3 is TGTGCCAGCAGCTACACAGGCGGGGGGGCAAGCTCCTACGAGCAGTACTTC. Translated: CASSYTGGGASSYEQYF.

V gene TRBV27 combines with J gene TRBJ1-1; 9 bases line up with TRBD1. The CDR3 totals 20 residues. Germline CDR1 reads MNHEY; CDR2 reads SMNVEV (reference sequence). V lost 2 bases, J lost 4 bases, and 20 bases stayed unmatched. The CDR3 reads CASSLMAPWLTGGAGTEAFF. CDR3 nucleotide sequence: TGTGCCAGCAGTTTAATGGCCCCGTGGTTGACAGGGGGTGCGGGCACTGAAGCTTTCTTT.

The chain has TRBV19 and TRBJ2-1, with TRBD1 matching 9 bases. CDR1 is LNHDA and CDR2 is SQIVND in the germline V gene (reference sequence). After removal of 6 bases from V and 7 bases from J, the junction contained 10 bases not matched to a gene. There are 15 residues in the CDR3. DNA of the CDR3: TGTGCCAGTAGAGTTACGGGACAGGGCTTTAATGAGCAGTTCTTC. It specifies CASRVTGQGFNEQFF.

V usage is TRBV19 and J usage is TRBJ2-2, with D perhaps TRBD1 (5 bases). V was clipped by 5 bases and J by 0 bases, with 13 bases between them. Germline V gives CDR1 LNHDA, CDR2 SQIVND (reference sequence). This CDR3 contains 16 residues. Here the CDR3 DNA reads TGTGCCAGTAGTCCGAAGGGGTTTACGAACACCGGGGAGCTGTTTTTT. Its protein product is CASSPKGFTNTGELFF.

V is TRBV28 and J is TRBJ2-3, with TRBD1 matching 7 bases. V dropped 4 bases and J dropped 2; count of bases not matched to a gene: 3. This CDR3 comprises 14 residues. Per germline, CDR1 MDHEN and CDR2 SYDVKM. This CDR3 is CASSSTGITDTQYF. Written as DNA, the CDR3 is TGTGCCAGCAGTTCGACAGGGATCACAGATACGCAGTATTTT.

This clone was detected a few times. This chain links TRBV5-5 with TRBJ1-4; 11 nucleotides agree with TRBD1. The V gene's germline CDR1 is SGHKS and CDR2 YYEKEE (reference sequence). The CDR3 runs 15 residues. Losses at the gene ends were 4 bases for V and 8 bases for J; bases not matched to a gene: 7. In DNA form, the CDR3 reads TGTGCCAGCAGCCGAGGACAGGGGGCAAGCGAAAAACTGTTTTTT. This translates into CASSRGQGASEKLFF. Full variable domain (outside the CDR3, taken from reference TRBV5-5 and TRBJ1-4): DAGVTQSPTHLIKTRGQQVTLRCSPISGHKSVSWYQQVLGQGPQFIFQYYEKEERGRGNFPDRFSARQFPNYSSELNVNALLLGDSALYLCASSRGQGASEKLFFGSGTQLSVL.

This chain links TRBV15 with TRBJ2-7, with 8 positions matching TRBD1. The CDR3 is 14 amino acids. The germline V gene has CDR1 LNHNV and CDR2 YYDKDF (reference sequence). The ends lost 3 bases at V and 4 bases at J; junction bases unmatched: 5. The CDR3 DNA follows: TGTGCCACCAGCAGGACAGGGGCAGGGTACGAGCAGTACTTC. Its translation: CATSRTGAGYEQYF. Variable domain in full (rest from reference TRBV15 and TRBJ2-7): DAMVIQNPRYQVTQFGKPVTLSCSQTLNHNVMYWYQQKSSQAPKLLFHYYDKDFNNEADTPDNFQSRRPNTSFCFLDIRSPGLGDTAMYLCATSRTGAGYEQYFGPGTRLTVT.

The rearrangement links TRBV2 to TRBJ1-3; D not resolved. The germline CDR1 and CDR2 sequences are SNHLY and FYNNEI. The CDR3 is made up of 18 amino acids. V was shortened by 1 base and J by 0 bases, with 16 bases between the two germline ends. This chain's CDR3 is CASSEEFPGTSSGNTIYF. The CDR3 nucleotides read TGTGCCAGCAGTGAAGAGTTCCCGGGAACTAGCTCTGGAAACACCATATATTTT.

The chain is built from TRBV11-3 and TRBJ2-2, with 10 positions matching TRBD2. The CDR3 has 16 amino acids. The ends lost 5 bases at V and 2 bases at J; junction bases unmatched: 5. Germline V gene data show CDR1 as SGHNT and CDR2 as YENEEA. The CDR3 sequence: CASSPTSGNNTGELFF. In DNA form, the CDR3 reads TGTGCCAGCAGCCCCACTAGCGGGAATAACACCGGGGAGCTGTTTTTT. The full variable domain, in which reference TRBV11-3 and TRBJ2-2 provide the parts outside the CDR3, is EAGVVQSPRYKIIEKKQPVAFWCNPISGHNTLYWYLQNLGQGPELLIRYENEEAVDDSQLPKDRFSAERLKGVDSTLKIQPAELGDSAVYLCASSPTSGNNTGELFFGEGSRLTVL.

This clone has just one count. The genes are TRBV5-1 and TRBJ1-1; TRBD1 matches 7 bases. The CDR3 spans 15 residues. The germline V gene has CDR1 SGHRS and CDR2 YFSETQ. V was clipped by 4 bases and J by 5 bases; unmatched bases: 11. For the CDR3, the DNA is TGCGCCAGCAGCGGATACAGGGGAGTTGGGACTGAAGCTTTCTTT. It translates to CASSGYRGVGTEAFF.

The chain couples TRBV6-1 to TRBJ1-5; 7 nucleotides agree with TRBD1. Germline lookup yields CDR1 MNHNS and CDR2 SASEGT. The CDR3 is 15 residues long. Germline trimming cut 0 bases from V and 4 bases from J; bases unmatched to any gene: 3. CDR3 sequence (DNA): TGTGCCAGCAGTGAAGCGGGACAGCAAAATCAGCCCCAGCATTTT. It specifies CASSEAGQQNQPQHF.

The chain employs TRBV28 and TRBJ1-1; D may be TRBD1 (5 bases). V lost 7 bases and J 3 bases, leaving 9 bases between the germline ends. The CDR3 is 12 residues long. The germline gives CDR1 MDHEN, CDR2 SYDVKM. CDR3: CASKGIDTEAFF. As DNA, the CDR3 is TGTGCCAGCAAGGGGATCGACACTGAAGCTTTCTTT.